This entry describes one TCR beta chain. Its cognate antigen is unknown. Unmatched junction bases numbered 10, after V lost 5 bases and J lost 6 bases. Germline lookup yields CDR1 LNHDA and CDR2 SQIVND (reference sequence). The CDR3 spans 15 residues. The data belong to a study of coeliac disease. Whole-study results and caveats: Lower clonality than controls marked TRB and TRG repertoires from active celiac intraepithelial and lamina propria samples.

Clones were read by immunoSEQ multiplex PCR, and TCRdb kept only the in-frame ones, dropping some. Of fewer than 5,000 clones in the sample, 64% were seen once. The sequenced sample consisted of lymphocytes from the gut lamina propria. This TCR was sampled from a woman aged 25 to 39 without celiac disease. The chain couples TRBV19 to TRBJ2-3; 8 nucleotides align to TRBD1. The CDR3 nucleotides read TGTGCCAGTAGTCCCCGGACAGGGAGGACGGATACGCAGTATTTT. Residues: CASSPRTGRTDTQYF.